Presented here are 26 T cell receptor beta chains from one specimen sequenced in a study of CD8+ T cells in alopecia areata. It was cDNA, reverse transcribed from extracted RNA, that served as the sequencing template. Produced via immunoSEQ multiplex PCR; TCRdb's table is partial and in-frame only. The data hold around 210,000 clones, with over 60% observed a single time. Treatment specified: oral pan-JAK inhibitor, 5-10 mg twice daily. The specimen was CD4+ T cells sorted from blood, collected at week 4, from a patient treated with tofacitinib. The receptors originated from a human donor with alopecia areata.

The CDR3 protein is CASSQGRDWRDYGYTF. CDR3 in DNA: TGCGCCAGCAGCCAAGGTCGGGATTGGAGGGACTATGGCTACACCTTC. The chain joins TRBV4-3 to TRBJ1-2, with D unresolved. Germline assignment: CDR1 LGHNA and CDR2 YSLEER. The CDR3 runs 16 residues. Trimming left V 1 base short and J 3 bases short, with 15 bases between.

V and J are TRBV29-1 and TRBJ1-3; D is unresolved. V was cut by 6 bases and J by 0 bases, with 12 bases left in between. The CDR3 length is 14 residues. In germline, CDR1 is SQVTM, CDR2 ANQGSEA. CDR3 in amino acids: CSVVEQNSGNTIYF. As DNA, the CDR3 is TGCAGCGTAGTAGAGCAGAACTCTGGAAACACCATATATTTT.

The J gene is TRBJ2-5, the V gene TRBV5-1, with D hard to call. Germline V gene sequence: CDR1 SGHRS, CDR2 YFSETQ. This CDR3 region has 14 residues. V was clipped by 0 bases and J by 3 bases, with 9 bases between them. CDR3 nucleotide sequence: TGCGCCAGCAGCTTGGGTATAGAGGAAGAGACCCAGTACTTC. It encodes CASSLGIEEETQYF.

This clone occurred a few times. The rearrangement uses TRBV11-2 and TRBJ2-7; 9 bases match TRBD1. J gave up 1 base and V 4 bases, and 17 bases lay outside the gene matches. The CDR3 covers 19 residues. CDR1 and CDR2 (germline): SGHAT, FQNNGV. CDR3 in amino acids: CASSSTKYLRDRESYEQYF. CDR3 DNA: TGTGCCAGCAGCTCGACGAAGTATCTCCGGGACAGGGAATCCTACGAGCAGTACTTC.

The chain links TRBV7-2 to TRBJ1-5; D is unclear. Trimming stripped 10 bases from V and 3 bases from J, with 4 bases between. Germline V gene sequence: CDR1 SGHTA, CDR2 FQGNSA. The CDR3 extends over 10 amino acids. CDR3 sequence (DNA): TGTGCCAAAGCCAATCAGCCCCAGCATTTT. The encoded protein is CAKANQPQHF.

This clone was detected a few times. The V and J genes are TRBV7-2 and TRBJ1-4; 7 positions agree with TRBD1. The CDR3 is 14 residues long. CDR1 SGHTA and CDR2 FQGNSA come from the germline V gene. V lost 6 bases, J lost 8 bases, and 9 bases stayed unmatched. The CDR3 reads CASSSDRADEKLFF. CDR3 bases: TGTGCCAGCAGTTCTGACAGGGCGGACGAAAAACTGTTTTTT.

The rearrangement uses TRBV7-9 and TRBJ1-2; 7 bases align to TRBD1. The V gene's germline CDR1 is SEHNR and CDR2 FQNEAQ (reference sequence). The trim removed 5 bases at V and 3 bases at J, leaving 3 bases unmatched. The length of the CDR3 is 13 residues. CDR3 protein: CASSLQGYYGYTF. For the CDR3, the DNA is TGTGCCAGCAGCCTACAGGGGTACTATGGCTACACCTTC. Full variable domain (rest looked up from reference TRBV7-9 and TRBJ1-2): DTGVSQNPRHKITKRGQNVTFRCDPISEHNRLYWYRQTLGQGPEFLTYFQNEAQLEKSRLLSDRFSAERPKGSFSTLEIQRTEQGDSAMYLCASSLQGYYGYTFGSGTRLTVV.

V gene TRBV20-1 combines with J gene TRBJ1-2; maybe TRBD1 (5 bases). Germline V gene data show CDR1 as DFQATT and CDR2 as SNEGSKA (reference sequence). The CDR3 has 11 residues. V lost 6 bases to trimming and J lost 6 bases, with 11 bases between them. CDR3 amino acids: CSAPGRDGYTF. The CDR3 bases are TGCAGTGCCCCGGGGCGTGATGGCTACACCTTC.

The chain employs TRBV29-1 and TRBJ1-1; the D is unclear. Germline V gene lookup returns CDR1 SQVTM and CDR2 ANQGSEA. V was shortened by 4 bases and J by 2 bases, with 11 bases between the two germline ends. The length of the CDR3 is 13 residues. The CDR3 bases are TGCAGCGTTGGTGGCGACACCAACACTGAAGCTTTCTTT. It codes for CSVGGDTNTEAFF.

This clone was detected only a few times. V and J are TRBV9 and TRBJ2-2; unclear D gene. CDR1 SGDLS and CDR2 YYNGEE come from the germline V gene. V shed 4 bases and J shed 3 bases, with 4 bases lying between them. The CDR3 is made up of 12 amino acids. The CDR3 DNA reads as TGTGCCAGCAGCCTCCACACCGGGGAGCTGTTTTTT. Its protein is CASSLHTGELFF.

The rearrangement uses TRBV9 and TRBJ1-1; 7 bases agree with TRBD1. Trimming removed 0 bases from V and 5 bases from J; junction bases left unmatched: 10. From germline, CDR1 is SGDLS and CDR2 YYNGEE. CDR3 length equals 16 residues. CDR3 DNA: TGTGCCAGCAGCGTAGGAGTGATAGGGGGCGAAACTGAAGCTTTCTTT. Protein product: CASSVGVIGGETEAFF.

This chain uses TRBV4-2 with TRBJ2-3; 12 nucleotides line up with TRBD2. Trimming at V came to 1 base and at J to 4 bases, leaving 6 bases not matched to a gene. Germline assignment: CDR1 LGHNA and CDR2 YNFKEQ. This CDR3 has 17 amino acids. The CDR3 is CASSQAPLAGGPDTQYF. In DNA form, the CDR3 reads TGTGCCAGCAGCCAAGCCCCCCTAGCGGGGGGGCCAGATACGCAGTATTTT.

CDR3 residues: CATSKGNYGYTF. CDR3 bases: TGTGCCACCAGCAAGGGTAACTATGGCTACACCTTC. The chain carries TRBV15 and TRBJ1-2; no clear D. Germline V CDR1 and CDR2: LNHNV, YYDKDF (reference sequence). This CDR3 is 12 amino acids long. The germline V and J ends were trimmed by 4 bases and 1 base, with 4 bases remaining between them.

The chain joins TRBV5-1 to TRBJ1-1; a weak D match, TRBD1 (5 bases). The length of the CDR3 is 13 residues. Looked up from germline, CDR1 is SGHRS and CDR2 is YFSETQ. Deletions cut 6 bases from V and 1 base from J, with 10 bases between. This CDR3 is CASNSQGNTEAFF. CDR3 DNA sequence: TGCGCCAGCAACTCCCAGGGGAACACTGAAGCTTTCTTT.

V usage is TRBV19 and J usage is TRBJ2-6; D gene ambiguous. This CDR3 spans 17 amino acids. The ends were cut back, 7 bases at V and 0 bases at J, with 16 bases in the middle. Germline CDR1 LNHDA, CDR2 SQIVND (reference sequence). Here the CDR3 DNA reads TGTGCCAGTACCTCATCGACTGTTGTCTCTGGGGCCAACGTCCTGACTTTC. It encodes CASTSSTVVSGANVLTF. The entire variable domain, with the rest obtained from reference TRBV19 and TRBJ2-6, is as follows: DGGITQSPKYLFRKEGQNVTLSCEQNLNHDAMYWYRQDPGQGLRLIYYSQIVNDFQKGDIAEGYSVSREKKESFPLTVTSAQKNPTAFYLCASTSSTVVSGANVLTFGAGSRLTVL.

This clone was seen more than once but under ten times. A read error may produce the germline difference seen at one junction end. The chain recombines TRBV14 with TRBJ2-7, with D unclear. This CDR3 contains 11 residues. Germline loops: CDR1 SGHDN, CDR2 FVKESK. For the CDR3, the DNA is TGTGCCAGCAGCGCGGCCTATGAGCAGTACTTC. Translating gives CASSAAYEQYF.

This chain uses TRBV6-5 with TRBJ1-2; possible D gene TRBD1, 5 bases. The CDR3 has 11 amino acids. Trimming left V 6 bases short and J 10 bases short, with 12 bases between. Germline CDR1 MNHEY, CDR2 SVGAGI. CDR3 sequence reads: CASSRQGAYTF. As DNA, the CDR3 is TGTGCCAGCAGCCGCCAGGGAGCCTACACCTTC.

V usage is TRBV29-1 and J usage is TRBJ2-7, with 7 bases aligning to TRBD1. With 7 bases clipped from V and 3 bases from J, the junction kept 6 bases outside the gene matches. This CDR3 is 12 amino acids long. Germline assignment: CDR1 SQVTM and CDR2 ANQGSEA. CDR3 nucleotide sequence: TGCAGCGCCCGCCGGGACAGCTACGAGCAGTACTTC. Residues: CSARRDSYEQYF.

Only a few counts were recorded for this clone. The chain employs TRBV29-1 and TRBJ2-7; D is undetermined. This CDR3 is built from 11 residues. V lost 6 bases and J lost 2, with 8 bases in between. Per the germline V gene, CDR1 is SQVTM and CDR2 is ANQGSEA. The CDR3 protein is CSVNWAYEQYF. CDR3 bases: TGCAGCGTGAATTGGGCCTACGAGCAGTACTTC.

This clone came up a few times. The chain carries TRBV20-1 and TRBJ1-1; D may be TRBD1 (5 bases). The CDR3 runs to 10 residues. The V and J ends lost 3 bases and 8 bases respectively, with 7 bases between them. CDR1 DFQATT and CDR2 SNEGSKA come from the germline V gene (reference sequence). The CDR3 coding sequence is TGCAGTGCTAGTAACAGGGAAGCTTTCTTT. Protein product: CSASNREAFF.

Points on this clone: The sample contains more than one DNA sequence encoding this CDR3. V usage is TRBV7-9 and J usage is TRBJ2-5; no clear D gene. V dropped 5 bases and J dropped 2 bases, with 3 bases sitting between them. The CDR3 runs 11 residues. CDR1 and CDR2 (germline): SEHNR, FQNEAQ (reference sequence). CDR3 in amino acids: CASSPQETQYF. The DNA for the CDR3 is TGTGCCAGCAGCCCACAAGAGACCCAGTACTTC.

V usage is TRBV5-4 and J usage is TRBJ1-6; 9 bases align to TRBD1. In germline, CDR1 is SGHNT, CDR2 YYREEE (reference sequence). V shed 0 bases and J 8 bases; nucleotides not matched to a gene: 3. The CDR3 runs to 15 residues. CDR3 DNA sequence: TGTGCCAGCAGCTTGGACAGGGGGCAGGATTCACCCCTCCACTTT. Residues: CASSLDRGQDSPLHF.

The J gene is TRBJ2-1, the V gene TRBV7-2, with D uncertain. The CDR3 has 15 amino acids. The V gene's germline CDR1 is SGHTA and CDR2 FQGNSA. With 2 bases removed from V and 5 bases from J, the gap between germline ends came to 13 bases. The CDR3 region is CASSLSRQVNNEQFF. The DNA of the CDR3 is TGTGCCAGCAGCTTATCGCGGCAGGTAAACAATGAGCAGTTCTTC. The variable domain in full, with the rest retrieved from reference TRBV7-2 and TRBJ2-1, is GAGVSQSPSNKVTEKGKDVELRCDPISGHTALYWYRQSLGQGLEFLIYFQGNSAPDKSGLPSDRFSAERTGGSVSTLTIQRTQQEDSAVYLCASSLSRQVNNEQFFGPGTRLTVL.

The chain's CDR3 is CASSPQRGRGIPSNQPQHF. CDR3 sequence (DNA): TGTGCCAGCAGTCCCCAGCGGGGCAGGGGGATACCTAGCAATCAGCCCCAGCATTTT. This chain connects TRBV27 to TRBJ1-5; 7 bases align to TRBD1. Germline V CDR1 and CDR2: MNHEY, SMNVEV (reference sequence). V was pared by 5 bases and J by 0 bases, with 16 bases of the junction left unmatched. The length of the CDR3 is 19 residues.

This clone has more than one count but fewer than ten. The chain joins TRBV10-3 to TRBJ2-3; D unclear. The CDR3 totals 13 residues. The germline V and J ends were trimmed by 2 bases and 2 bases, with 5 bases remaining between them. CDR1 and CDR2 (germline): ENHRY, SYGVKD. DNA for the CDR3: TGTGCCATCAGTGAGCTCCCCACAGATACGCAGTATTTT. It is translated as CAISELPTDTQYF.

CDR3 bases: TGTGCCAGCAGCCTCCGGGACAGGGGATTTTCTGGGGCCAACGTCCTGACTTTC. This encodes CASSLRDRGFSGANVLTF. The chain recombines TRBV27 with TRBJ2-6; 10 positions match TRBD1. V shed 6 bases, J shed 1 base, and the junction held 9 bases outside the gene matches. The length of the CDR3 is 18 residues. Germline CDR1 and CDR2: MNHEY and SMNVEV (reference sequence).